This T cell receptor (beta chain) was sequenced in a study of Ad26.COV2.S vaccination and SARS-CoV-2 variants. Background on the study: COV1001, an Ad26.COV2.S trial, supplied this vaccine-arm donor. Ad26.COV2.S shots went into the muscle once or twice, 56 days apart. Regarding the study as a whole: The analyses of TCR breadth and depth may have understated the size of total T cell responses.

The germline V gene has CDR1 SGHNT and CDR2 YENEEA. CDR3 length: 13 amino acids. V was shortened by 1 base and J by 2 bases, with 6 bases between the two germline ends. Treatment here: 15 to 20 received Ad26.COV2.S at low or high dose, single or two shots; 5 received placebo; per-sample allocation not given. The investigators took samples on day 63 after the first vaccine or placebo injection. The donor was a Boston adult aged 18-55 years. The protocol was immunoSEQ multiplex PCR, while the TCRdb copy is restricted to in-frame clones and leaves out a portion. Among a few hundred thousand clones listed, around 89% were seen once. In this sample, this clone turned up once. The antigen remains undetermined.

V is TRBV11-3 and J is TRBJ2-7; D is ambiguous. This TCR came from a person between 18 and 59 years old who received the Ad26.COV2.S COVID-19 vaccine or a placebo. This specimen was peripheral blood, taken in a trial of Ad26.COV2.S vaccine versus placebo. CDR3: CASSLVSTYEQYF. CDR3 bases: TGTGCCAGCAGCTTAGTCTCTACCTACGAGCAGTACTTC.